This T cell receptor (beta chain) was sequenced in a study of blood T cell repertoires in COVID-19. Assignment of participants to cohorts was predicated upon participant-reported clinical history. All recovered Cohort 3 donors got two negative PCRs, got clearance, or saw symptom resolution. The ends were cut back, 1 base at V and 4 bases at J, with 14 bases in the middle. CDR1 SEHNR and CDR2 FQNEAQ come from the germline V gene (reference sequence). The CDR3 spans 16 residues. Some clones are missing from TCRdb's copy, which holds only in-frame ones; the method was immunoSEQ multiplex PCR. The table lists roughly 400,000 clones, over 85% of them singletons.

V is TRBV7-9 and J is TRBJ1-3, with no clear D. The sequenced sample was PBMCs or T cells enriched from blood (not recorded which). The receptor was isolated from a woman aged 30 to 39 who had recovered from COVID-19. Written as DNA, the CDR3 is TGTGCCAGCAGCTTAGACAGAAGCCAGCCCGGAAACACCATATATTTT. Its protein product is CASSLDRSQPGNTIYF.